Following are 8 T cell receptor beta chains from one sample sequenced in a study of blood T cell repertoires in COVID-19. This table comes from immunoSEQ multiplex PCR, and its TCRdb copy is limited to in-frame clones, with some not included. The table records fewer than 500,000 clones, around 89% of them present only once. Sequencing was done on a sample of PBMCs or T cells enriched from blood (not recorded which). These receptors originate from a man aged 30-40 years who had recovered from COVID-19.

The chain joins TRBV7-9 to TRBJ2-5, with D possibly TRBD1 on 5 matching bases. The CDR3 runs to 16 residues. Germline loops: CDR1 SEHNR, CDR2 FQNEAQ (reference sequence). The ends were cut back, 2 bases at V and 1 base at J, with 14 bases in the middle. CDR3: CASSLSSLRVQETQYF. CDR3 nucleotide sequence: TGTGCCAGCAGCTTATCAAGTCTCAGGGTCCAAGAGACCCAGTACTTC. Looking up the rest from reference TRBV7-9 and TRBJ2-5 gives the full variable domain: DTGVSQNPRHKITKRGQNVTFRCDPISEHNRLYWYRQTLGQGPEFLTYFQNEAQLEKSRLLSDRFSAERPKGSFSTLEIQRTEQGDSAMYLCASSLSSLRVQETQYFGPGTRLLVL.

The V and J genes are TRBV5-4 and TRBJ2-3, with 8 bases fitting TRBD2. This CDR3 contains 15 residues. Germline assignment: CDR1 SGHNT and CDR2 YYREEE (reference sequence). J gave up 3 bases and V 4 bases, and 7 bases lay outside the gene matches. The CDR3 reads CASSVSGSGTDTQYF. The CDR3 DNA reads as TGTGCCAGCAGCGTGAGCGGGAGTGGAACAGATACGCAGTATTTT.

The rearrangement links TRBV7-9 to TRBJ1-1; D is perhaps TRBD1 (5 bases). The V end was cut by 4 bases, the J end by 1 base, with 10 bases between. This CDR3 region has 14 residues. Germline loops: CDR1 SEHNR, CDR2 FQNEAQ (reference sequence). The CDR3 bases are TGTGCCAGCAGCTCCTCGGGGGGGAACACTGAAGCTTTCTTT. Translated: CASSSSGGNTEAFF.

CDR3 sequence: CASSLWQGAAGYTF. In nucleotides, the CDR3 is TGTGCCAGCAGTTTATGGCAGGGGGCAGCTGGCTACACCTTC. The V gene is TRBV28, the J gene TRBJ1-2, with 8 bases lining up with TRBD1. The CDR3 is 14 amino acids. V shed 0 bases, J shed 7 bases, and the junction held 4 bases outside the gene matches. Per the germline V gene, CDR1 is MDHEN and CDR2 is SYDVKM.

V gene TRBV27 combines with J gene TRBJ1-3; 7 bases match TRBD1. The germline CDR1 and CDR2 sequences are MNHEY and SMNVEV (reference sequence). The CDR3 extends over 17 amino acids. V lost 2 bases to trimming and J lost 4 bases; unmatched junction nucleotides: 11. CDR3 loop: CASSLPPTGMSGNTIYF. DNA of the CDR3: TGTGCCAGCAGTTTACCCCCGACAGGGATGTCGGGAAACACCATATATTTT.

The chain carries TRBV29-1 and TRBJ2-5; 12 nucleotides match TRBD2. CDR3 length: 16 amino acids. Germline values: CDR1 SQVTM, CDR2 ANQGSEA. The J segment lost 7 bases and the V segment lost 0 bases, leaving 9 bases of the junction unmatched. In nucleotides, the CDR3 is TGCAGCGTTGAAGATCGGGGGACTAGCGGGTTCGGGACCCAGTACTTC. As protein: CSVEDRGTSGFGTQYF.

The rearrangement links TRBV16 to TRBJ1-4; perhaps TRBD1 as D (5 bases). Germline CDR1 KGHSY, CDR2 FQNENV. The V end was cut by 0 bases, the J end by 4 bases, with 9 bases between. CDR3 length: 15 amino acids. As DNA, the CDR3 is TGTGCCAGCAGCCAATCCGGAGGGGTTAATGAAAAACTGTTTTTT. This sequence encodes CASSQSGGVNEKLFF.

This chain joins TRBV29-1 and TRBJ2-7, with D possibly matching TRBD2 (6 bases). Per germline, CDR1 SQVTM and CDR2 ANQGSEA. The CDR3 is made up of 16 amino acids. The V gene lost 1 base and the J gene lost 2 bases, with 18 bases spanning the gap. The CDR3 coding sequence is TGCAGCGTTGAAGTTCGGCGAACCGGGAGCACCTACGAGCAGTACTTC. Translating gives CSVEVRRTGSTYEQYF.